Each of the 26 T cell receptor beta chains below was sequenced from the same sample in a study of blood T cell repertoires in COVID-19. Using immunoSEQ multiplex PCR, the repertoire was profiled, and TCRdb retains in-frame clones only, with some absent. Of hundreds of thousands of clones listed, approximately 88% are singletons. What was sequenced was peripheral blood. The receptors were gathered from a woman aged 25 to 45 who had recovered from COVID-19.

Here the CDR3 reads CASSLLRYSYGYTF. Written as DNA, the CDR3 is TGTGCCAGCAGTTTACTCCGTTATTCCTATGGCTACACCTTC. The chain couples TRBV28 to TRBJ1-2; D call uncertain. This CDR3 region has 14 residues. Trimming shortened V by 2 bases and J by 4 bases, and 11 bases separated the two germline ends. Germline CDR1 and CDR2: MDHEN and SYDVKM.

The CDR3, as DNA: TGTGCCAGCGGGGCAGGGCAATCCTACGAGCAGTACTTC. This translates into CASGAGQSYEQYF. The V and J genes are TRBV28 and TRBJ2-7, with D possibly TRBD1 on 5 matching bases. The CDR3 runs to 13 residues. Trimming removed 8 bases from V and 1 base from J, with 12 bases in between. Germline loops: CDR1 MDHEN, CDR2 SYDVKM.

This chain links TRBV19 with TRBJ2-5; TRBD1 matches 8 bases. The germline V gene encodes CDR1 LNHDA and CDR2 SQIVND (reference sequence). CDR3 size: 12 residues. Trimming took 11 bases from V and 5 from J; bases not matched to a gene: 7. CDR3 DNA sequence: TGTGCCGCCGGACAGGGTAGGGAGACCCAGTACTTC. Translating gives CAAGQGRETQYF.

J is TRBJ1-2 and V is TRBV5-1, with D hard to call. The V gene lost 3 bases and the J gene lost 8 bases, with 14 bases spanning the gap. Germline CDR1 and CDR2: SGHRS and YFSETQ. This CDR3 comprises 13 residues. CDR3 in amino acids: CASSSQEAGGYTF. CDR3 in DNA: TGCGCCAGCAGCTCCCAGGAGGCGGGCGGCTACACCTTC.

J is TRBJ2-7 and V is TRBV5-1, with 7 positions matching TRBD2. CDR3 size: 15 residues. Germline V gene sequence: CDR1 SGHRS, CDR2 YFSETQ. V trimming: 1 base; J trimming: 5 bases; junction bases outside the gene matches: 9. The CDR3 is CASSLSGTLGDEQYF. In DNA form, the CDR3 reads TGCGCCAGCAGCTTGAGCGGGACTCTCGGGGACGAGCAGTACTTC.

This chain uses TRBV30 with TRBJ1-5; no firm D call. This CDR3 region has 13 residues. Germline CDR1 GTSNPN, CDR2 SVGIG (reference sequence). Trimming stripped 2 bases from V and 7 bases from J, with 12 bases between. The CDR3 protein is CAWSTRVHQPQHF. CDR3 bases: TGTGCCTGGAGTACGCGGGTACACCAGCCCCAGCATTTT.

This clone was observed a handful of times. The chain carries TRBV6-5 and TRBJ2-7; 7 positions agree with TRBD1. V was pared by 1 base and J by 1 base, with 7 bases of the junction left unmatched. This CDR3 comprises 16 residues. CDR1 is MNHEY, CDR2 SVGAGI, per germline. The CDR3 region has the DNA TGTGCCAGCAGTTACTACCTAACGGACAGGTCCTACGAGCAGTACTTC. Translated: CASSYYLTDRSYEQYF.

The CDR3 nucleotides read TGCGCCAGTAGAGCAGACAGGAGTAGGACTGAAGCTTTCTTT. Protein: CASRADRSRTEAFF. The V gene is TRBV5-1, the J gene TRBJ1-1, with TRBD1 as a possible D gene (6 bases). The V end lost 8 bases, the J end lost 5 bases, and 19 bases lay between the germline ends. The CDR3 is 14 residues long. CDR1 is SGHRS, CDR2 YFSETQ, per germline.

The chain employs TRBV24-1 and TRBJ2-2, with D tentatively TRBD2 (8 bases). With 3 bases removed from V and 6 bases from J, the gap between germline ends came to 22 bases. This CDR3 is built from 18 residues. Germline CDR1 reads KGHDR; CDR2 reads SFDVKD. In DNA form, the CDR3 reads TGTGCCACCAGTGATCCACAGCGGGAGAGGGGGCGATCCGGGGAGCTGTTTTTT. This sequence encodes CATSDPQRERGRSGELFF.

The genes are TRBV13 and TRBJ2-5, with a possible D match to TRBD1 (6 bases). There are 14 residues in the CDR3. Deletions cut 5 bases from V and 1 base from J, with 11 bases between. The germline V gene encodes CDR1 PRHDT and CDR2 FYEKMQ (reference sequence). The CDR3: CASSPTDSQETQYF. The CDR3 bases are TGTGCCAGCAGCCCTACGGACAGCCAAGAGACCCAGTACTTC.

The count of this clone is one. The chain links TRBV20-1 to TRBJ1-2; weak D call: TRBD1 (6 bases). The germline V gene encodes CDR1 DFQATT and CDR2 SNEGSKA (reference sequence). Trimming pared 5 bases from V and 5 bases from J, leaving 9 bases between. The CDR3 spans 11 residues. CDR3 protein: CSAPRGYGYTF. The CDR3 region has the DNA TGCAGTGCTCCCAGGGGTTATGGCTACACCTTC.

The chain links TRBV5-4 to TRBJ1-1, with 7 positions matching TRBD1. CDR1 and CDR2 (germline): SGHNT, YYREEE (reference sequence). The CDR3 contains 14 residues. V trimming: 5 bases; J trimming: 1 base; junction bases outside the gene matches: 5. The CDR3 sequence: CASSSQGKNTEAFF. CDR3 bases: TGTGCCAGCAGTTCACAGGGGAAGAACACTGAAGCTTTCTTT.

This clone was seen only a few times. The chain recombines TRBV7-9 with TRBJ1-6, with D tentatively TRBD1 (5 bases). This CDR3 is built from 15 residues. Germline CDR1 SEHNR, CDR2 FQNEAQ (reference sequence). Trimming shortened V by 6 bases and J by 0 bases, and 9 bases separated the two germline ends. CDR3 region: CASRPDSSYNSPLHF. The CDR3 region has the DNA TGTGCCAGCAGACCAGACAGCTCCTATAATTCACCCCTCCACTTT. Using reference TRBV7-9 and TRBJ1-6 for the parts outside the CDR3, the full variable domain is DTGVSQNPRHKITKRGQNVTFRCDPISEHNRLYWYRQTLGQGPEFLTYFQNEAQLEKSRLLSDRFSAERPKGSFSTLEIQRTEQGDSAMYLCASRPDSSYNSPLHFGNGTRLTVT.

V usage is TRBV28 and J usage is TRBJ1-6; the D gene is possibly TRBD1 (5 bases). This CDR3 comprises 13 residues. CDR1 is MDHEN, CDR2 SYDVKM, per germline. The germline V and J ends were trimmed by 6 bases and 6 bases, with 9 bases remaining between them. CDR3 in DNA: TGTGCCAGCAGGAGGCAGGGTAATTCACCCCTCCACTTT. Translated, it gives CASRRQGNSPLHF.

This chain connects TRBV4-3 to TRBJ2-7, with a possible D match to TRBD1 (6 bases). V gave up 3 bases and J gave up 5 bases, with 11 bases separating them. Germline lookup yields CDR1 LGHNA and CDR2 YSLEER. The CDR3 length is 13 residues. The CDR3 region is CASSQDWGHEQYF. CDR3 sequence (DNA): TGCGCCAGCAGCCAGGACTGGGGGCACGAGCAGTACTTC.

The chain couples TRBV19 to TRBJ2-3; 9 bases match TRBD1. Trimming cost V 6 bases and J 0 bases; bases outside gene matches: 7. The V gene's germline CDR1 is LNHDA and CDR2 SQIVND (reference sequence). This CDR3 region has 16 residues. CDR3 sequence reads: CASSGQGLSSTDTQYF. The CDR3, as DNA: TGTGCCAGTAGCGGACAGGGGCTCTCTAGCACAGATACGCAGTATTTT.

The chain employs TRBV7-6 and TRBJ2-7; D gene unclear. There are 13 residues in the CDR3. Trimming left V 0 bases short and J 3 bases short, with 6 bases between. Looked up from germline, CDR1 is SGHVS and CDR2 is FNYEAQ. The CDR3 loop is CASSLAPNYEQYF. DNA for the CDR3: TGTGCCAGCAGCTTAGCTCCTAACTACGAGCAGTACTTC. Full variable domain (missing parts from reference TRBV7-6 and TRBJ2-7): GAGVSQSPRYKVTKRGQDVALRCDPISGHVSLYWYRQALGQGPEFLTYFNYEAQQDKSGLPNDRFSAERPEGSISTLTIQRTEQRDSAMYRCASSLAPNYEQYFGPGTRLTVT.

The gene calls are TRBV6-5 and TRBJ1-5, with TRBD1 as a possible D gene (5 bases). Germline CDR1 reads MNHEY; CDR2 reads SVGAGI. The CDR3 totals 14 residues. CDR3 DNA: TGTGCTGTTGGGCAGGGCATGGGCAATCAGCCCCAGCATTTT. This codes for CAVGQGMGNQPQHF.

J is TRBJ2-3 and V is TRBV27; D is perhaps TRBD1 (5 bases). This CDR3 spans 15 amino acids. V was pared by 3 bases and J by 5 bases, with 15 bases between. CDR1 is MNHEY, CDR2 SMNVEV, per germline (reference sequence). The CDR3 nucleotides are TGTGCCAGCAGTTTTAAGGGGATTGTAAGAGATACGCAGTATTTT. Amino acids: CASSFKGIVRDTQYF.

The V gene is TRBV9, the J gene TRBJ2-7; TRBD1 matches at 7 bases. Trimming took 4 bases from V and 2 from J; bases not matched to a gene: 6. The CDR3 has 14 residues. Germline values: CDR1 SGDLS, CDR2 YYNGEE. The CDR3 reads CASSSQGSTYEQYF. In DNA form, the CDR3 reads TGTGCCAGCAGCTCACAGGGGTCCACCTACGAGCAGTACTTC.

J is TRBJ1-6 and V is TRBV9, with 10 bases aligning to TRBD1. The CDR3 totals 14 residues. V was pared by 2 bases and J by 10 bases, with 3 bases of the junction left unmatched. The germline gives CDR1 SGDLS, CDR2 YYNGEE. The DNA of the CDR3 is TGTGCCAGCAGCGTCGACAGGGGGCGGTCACCCCTCCACTTT. It encodes CASSVDRGRSPLHF. The complete variable domain, with remaining parts taken from reference TRBV9 and TRBJ1-6, reads DSGVTQTPKHLITATGQRVTLRCSPRSGDLSVYWYQQSLDQGLQFLIQYYNGEERAKGNILERFSAQQFPDLHSELNLSSLELGDSALYFCASSVDRGRSPLHFGNGTRLTVT.

This clone has a single count. This sequence joins TRBV30 and TRBJ2-5, with D tentatively TRBD2 (6 bases). The CDR3 contains 14 residues. V was pared by 2 bases and J by 4 bases, with 14 bases between. Germline V gene lookup returns CDR1 GTSNPN and CDR2 SVGIG (reference sequence). In DNA, the CDR3 is TGTGCCTGGAGTCTCTTTCTGGGGGGAGAGACCCAGTACTTC. Encoded protein: CAWSLFLGGETQYF.

The chain links TRBV28 to TRBJ2-3, with 7 bases identical to TRBD1. There are 16 residues in the CDR3. Trimming at V came to 5 bases and at J to 3 bases, leaving 11 bases not matched to a gene. Per the germline V gene, CDR1 is MDHEN and CDR2 is SYDVKM. This CDR3 reads CASSVYGPTGTDTQYF. Here the CDR3 DNA reads TGTGCCAGCAGTGTTTATGGACCGACAGGGACAGATACGCAGTATTTT.

This chain links TRBV6-6 with TRBJ1-5; D gene unclear. This CDR3 region has 14 residues. Deletions cut 0 bases from V and 0 bases from J, with 3 bases between. Germline V gene data show CDR1 as MNHNY and CDR2 as SVGAGI (reference sequence). DNA for the CDR3: TGTGCCAGCAGTTACTCGAGTAGCAATCAGCCCCAGCATTTT. Translation: CASSYSSSNQPQHF.

The chain employs TRBV5-6 and TRBJ2-2, with D uncertain. The CDR3 runs 15 residues. Germline V gives CDR1 SGHDT, CDR2 YYEEEE. V shed 5 bases and J shed 7 bases, with 18 bases lying between them. CDR3: CASRAEIASRGELFF. The CDR3 DNA is TGTGCCAGCAGAGCCGAAATCGCAAGTCGCGGGGAGCTGTTTTTT.

The CDR3 is CASEGGPNTQYF. The CDR3 coding sequence is TGCGCCAGTGAGGGGGGGCCGAATACGCAGTATTTT. The rearrangement links TRBV10-1 to TRBJ2-3; TRBD2 is a possible D gene (7 bases). The CDR3 covers 12 residues. CDR1 and CDR2 from the germline V gene are WNHNN and SYGVQD (reference sequence). The ends were cut back, 9 bases at V and 7 bases at J, with 14 bases in the middle.